A selection of T cell receptor beta chains follows, all from one sample in a study of early T cells in non-severe SARS-CoV-2 infection. TCRdb recomputed calls from the 5' RACE reads with MiXCR, one row per CDR3 protein. The sample consists of roughly 110,000 distinct CDR3 sequences, 11% of them appearing once. The sequenced sample consisted of whole blood. The receptors originated from an adult who was a healthcare worker with PCR-confirmed SARS-CoV-2 infection or an uninfected control (not recorded which). CDR3s include the opening cysteine and the closing phenylalanine or tryptophan. A D gene is named only where the DNA matches it firmly. Only some rows state a clone size, as once, few, many or a class for expanded clones.

d_call: .; clone_size: few; v_call: TRBV6-2/TRBV6-3; j_call: TRBJ2-3; cdr3_nt: TGTGCCAGCAGTCAGGACTCTCATACGCAGTATTTT; cdr3_aa: CASSQDSHTQYF
d_call: TRBD2; clone_size: .; v_call: TRBV20-1; j_call: TRBJ2-7; cdr3_nt: TGCAGTGCTAGTTGGTTCGGGACTAGCGGTTACGAGCAGTACTTC; cdr3_aa: CSASWFGTSGYEQYF
d_call: TRBD2; clone_size: .; v_call: TRBV28; j_call: TRBJ2-1; cdr3_nt: TGTGCCAGCACCCTGTCGGCGGCTAGCGGCTACAATGAGCAGTTCTTC; cdr3_aa: CASTLSAASGYNEQFF
d_call: .; clone_size: many; v_call: TRBV18; j_call: TRBJ1-5; cdr3_nt: TGTGCCAGCTCAGAATCGGGGGGCCTTCAGCCCCAGCATTTT; cdr3_aa: CASSESGGLQPQHF
d_call: TRBD1; clone_size: few; v_call: TRBV10-3; j_call: TRBJ2-1; cdr3_nt: TGTGCCATCAGGGGACAGGGGGCGCCTAAGGAGCAGTTCTTC; cdr3_aa: CAIRGQGAPKEQFF
d_call: .; clone_size: many; v_call: TRBV29-1; j_call: TRBJ2-6; cdr3_nt: TGCAGCGTCACCGACGGGAGCTCTGGGGCCAACGTCCTGACTTTC; cdr3_aa: CSVTDGSSGANVLTF
d_call: .; clone_size: few; v_call: TRBV7-8; j_call: TRBJ2-2; cdr3_nt: TGTGCCAGCAGCCCAACGGACCCGGCGAACACCGGGGAGCTGTTTTTT; cdr3_aa: CASSPTDPANTGELFF
d_call: .; clone_size: many; v_call: TRBV5-1; j_call: TRBJ2-7; cdr3_nt: TGCGCCAGCAGCTGGGACCCAGGGGCCTACGAGCAGTACTTC; cdr3_aa: CASSWDPGAYEQYF
d_call: .; clone_size: many; v_call: TRBV7-8; j_call: TRBJ1-4; cdr3_nt: TGTGCCAGCAGCCCCGGGCAGGCCGGAGTCGGTGAAAAACTGTTTTTT; cdr3_aa: CASSPGQAGVGEKLFF
d_call: TRBD2; clone_size: many; v_call: TRBV27; j_call: TRBJ2-3; cdr3_nt: TGTGCCAGCAGTCTCCTCGGGGCGGGAGAGCCCACCGCGCAGTATTTT; cdr3_aa: CASSLLGAGEPTAQYF
d_call: .; clone_size: many; v_call: TRBV7-2; j_call: TRBJ2-1; cdr3_nt: TGTGCCAGCAGCTTATTCCGGCAGTCCAATGAGCAGTTCTTC; cdr3_aa: CASSLFRQSNEQFF
d_call: .; clone_size: many; v_call: TRBV10-3; j_call: TRBJ1-3; cdr3_nt: TGTGCCACTCAGGCTCTCTCTGGAAACACCATATATTTT; cdr3_aa: CATQALSGNTIYF
d_call: .; clone_size: .; v_call: TRBV4-2; j_call: TRBJ2-4; cdr3_nt: TGTGCCAGCAGCCATTCAGGGTCGGGGGAACAGTACTTC; cdr3_aa: CASSHSGSGEQYF
d_call: TRBD1; clone_size: few; v_call: TRBV3-1; j_call: TRBJ1-1; cdr3_nt: TGTGCCAGCAGCCCAGGACAGGGCGAAACTGAAGCTTTCTTT; cdr3_aa: CASSPGQGETEAFF
d_call: .; clone_size: .; v_call: TRBV6-2/TRBV6-3; j_call: TRBJ1-1; cdr3_nt: TGTGCCAGCAGTAGAAGACGGGAGAACACTGAAGCTTTCTTT; cdr3_aa: CASSRRRENTEAFF
d_call: .; clone_size: many; v_call: TRBV7-8; j_call: TRBJ1-1; cdr3_nt: TGTGCCAGCACCCCCATCCAGGGCACTGAAGCTTTCTTT; cdr3_aa: CASTPIQGTEAFF
d_call: .; clone_size: many; v_call: TRBV7-2; j_call: TRBJ1-5; cdr3_nt: TGTGCCAGCAGCCCCTGGTCCTTTTCTAGCAATCAGCCCCAGCATTTT; cdr3_aa: CASSPWSFSSNQPQHF
d_call: .; clone_size: .; v_call: TRBV18; j_call: TRBJ2-1; cdr3_nt: TGTGCCAGCTCACCGGGGGCCAACAATGAGCAGTTCTTC; cdr3_aa: CASSPGANNEQFF
d_call: TRBD1; clone_size: .; v_call: TRBV6-5; j_call: TRBJ2-5; cdr3_nt: TGTGCCAGCAGAAAAACAGGGGAGAAGACCCAGTACTTC; cdr3_aa: CASRKTGEKTQYF
d_call: .; clone_size: .; v_call: TRBV6-4; j_call: TRBJ2-3; cdr3_nt: TGTGCCAGCAGTGAACGGGGGACAGATACGCAGTATTTT; cdr3_aa: CASSERGTDTQYF
d_call: .; clone_size: .; v_call: TRBV11-2; j_call: TRBJ2-2; cdr3_nt: TGTGCCAGCAGCCCCTCGGCGGAAGGAGAGCTGTTTTTT; cdr3_aa: CASSPSAEGELFF
d_call: TRBD1; clone_size: many; v_call: TRBV5-4; j_call: TRBJ1-2; cdr3_nt: TGTGCCAGCAGCCAGGGACAGGGGATCGACTATGGCTACACCTTC; cdr3_aa: CASSQGQGIDYGYTF
d_call: .; clone_size: .; v_call: TRBV5-1; j_call: TRBJ1-1; cdr3_nt: TGCGCCAGCAGCTTGGTCGTCAGCTCGCCTAGTAACACTGAAGCTTTCTTT; cdr3_aa: CASSLVVSSPSNTEAFF
d_call: .; clone_size: many; v_call: TRBV5-4; j_call: TRBJ2-5; cdr3_nt: TGTGCCAGCAGCTTGGGCTCCGGACTGGACGTACTTAAGAGGACCCAGTACTTC; cdr3_aa: CASSLGSGLDVLKRTQYF
d_call: .; clone_size: many; v_call: TRBV20-1; j_call: TRBJ1-5; cdr3_nt: TGCAGTGCTACCGCGGGGAGGCCCCAGCATTTT; cdr3_aa: CSATAGRPQHF
d_call: TRBD2; clone_size: few; v_call: TRBV15; j_call: TRBJ2-3; cdr3_nt: TGTGCCACCAGCAGAGGGGGGACAAGCGGGAGAGGCACAGATACGCAGTATTTT; cdr3_aa: CATSRGGTSGRGTDTQYF
d_call: TRBD1; clone_size: many; v_call: TRBV24-1; j_call: TRBJ2-3; cdr3_nt: TGTGCCACCAGTGACCCGACAGGGTACGGTACGCAGTATTTT; cdr3_aa: CATSDPTGYGTQYF
d_call: .; clone_size: many; v_call: TRBV20-1; j_call: TRBJ2-3; cdr3_nt: TGCAGTGCGGTCAACGGGGCCCACGGGGGAGATACGCAGTATTTT; cdr3_aa: CSAVNGAHGGDTQYF
d_call: .; clone_size: .; v_call: TRBV4-2; j_call: TRBJ2-7; cdr3_nt: TGTGCCAGCAGCCACGGAGGGCCCTACGAGCAGTACTTC; cdr3_aa: CASSHGGPYEQYF
d_call: .; clone_size: many; v_call: TRBV27; j_call: TRBJ1-2; cdr3_nt: TGTGCCAGCCGATCAGTAATTGAGGGACTTAACTATGGCTACACCTTC; cdr3_aa: CASRSVIEGLNYGYTF
d_call: TRBD1; clone_size: .; v_call: TRBV20-1; j_call: TRBJ1-6; cdr3_nt: TGCAGTGCTAGAGATCTCCCTGGACAGGATTATTCACCCCTCCACTTT; cdr3_aa: CSARDLPGQDYSPLHF
d_call: TRBD2; clone_size: many; v_call: TRBV7-2; j_call: TRBJ2-3; cdr3_nt: TGTGCCAGCAGCCACGGGGGGTCCAGAGATACGCAGTATTTT; cdr3_aa: CASSHGGSRDTQYF
d_call: .; clone_size: many; v_call: TRBV4-1; j_call: TRBJ1-6; cdr3_nt: TGCGCCAGCAGCCTCGCCGGGACGCAAAATTCACCCCTCCACTTT; cdr3_aa: CASSLAGTQNSPLHF
d_call: .; clone_size: .; v_call: TRBV7-9; j_call: TRBJ2-2; cdr3_nt: TGTGCCAGCAGCTTAAAGGGTCCCGGGGAGCTGTTTTTT; cdr3_aa: CASSLKGPGELFF
d_call: .; clone_size: many; v_call: TRBV7-2; j_call: TRBJ1-2; cdr3_nt: TGTGCCAGCAGCGAGGACCGCCTTGGCTACACCTTC; cdr3_aa: CASSEDRLGYTF
d_call: .; clone_size: many; v_call: TRBV7-3; j_call: TRBJ2-3; cdr3_nt: TGTGCCAGCAGTCCCTATGGGGGGTCAGATACGCAGTATTTT; cdr3_aa: CASSPYGGSDTQYF
d_call: TRBD1; clone_size: few; v_call: TRBV12-3/TRBV12-4; j_call: TRBJ2-7; cdr3_nt: TGTGCCAGCGGGCAGGGGGCTGGCGAGCAGTACTTC; cdr3_aa: CASGQGAGEQYF
d_call: .; clone_size: many; v_call: TRBV28; j_call: TRBJ1-4; cdr3_nt: TGTGCCAGCAGTTTATTAGGTGGGGAAAAACTGTTTTTT; cdr3_aa: CASSLLGGEKLFF
d_call: .; clone_size: many; v_call: TRBV12-3/TRBV12-4; j_call: TRBJ2-5; cdr3_nt: TGTGCCAGCAGCCGTGGAGTCTTATCAGGCGAAAAGTACTTC; cdr3_aa: CASSRGVLSGEKYF
d_call: .; clone_size: .; v_call: TRBV6-1; j_call: TRBJ2-7; cdr3_nt: TGTGCCACCTCAGGGGTCGGCGAGCAGTACTTC; cdr3_aa: CATSGVGEQYF
d_call: TRBD1; clone_size: few; v_call: TRBV12-3/TRBV12-4; j_call: TRBJ1-5; cdr3_nt: TGTGCCAGCGGTAAGACAGGGGAATGGCAGCCCCAGCATTTT; cdr3_aa: CASGKTGEWQPQHF
d_call: .; clone_size: few; v_call: TRBV29-1; j_call: TRBJ2-1; cdr3_nt: TGCAGCGTCCGTCGACGAGCTAATGAGCAGTTCTTC; cdr3_aa: CSVRRRANEQFF
d_call: .; clone_size: .; v_call: TRBV9; j_call: TRBJ2-6; cdr3_nt: TGTGCCAGCAGCGCGCAGGGGTCTGGGGCCAACGTCCTGACTTTC; cdr3_aa: CASSAQGSGANVLTF
d_call: TRBD1; clone_size: .; v_call: TRBV5-1; j_call: TRBJ2-5; cdr3_nt: TGCGCCAGCAGCCCCGAGGGACAGGGGGCGCCCCCCTCGAAGTTC; cdr3_aa: CASSPEGQGAPPSKF
d_call: TRBD2; clone_size: few; v_call: TRBV10-3; j_call: TRBJ2-7; cdr3_nt: TGTGCCATCAGCCAAGATAGCGGGAGAGGTGAGCAGTACTTC; cdr3_aa: CAISQDSGRGEQYF
d_call: .; clone_size: few; v_call: TRBV7-6; j_call: TRBJ2-5; cdr3_nt: TGTGCCAGCAGCCCCGCGCGGGCTCAAGAGACCCAGTACTTC; cdr3_aa: CASSPARAQETQYF
d_call: .; clone_size: few; v_call: TRBV28; j_call: TRBJ2-6; cdr3_nt: TGTGCCAGCGAAGCCCTCCCTAGAGCTGGGGCCAACGTCCTGACTTTC; cdr3_aa: CASEALPRAGANVLTF
d_call: .; clone_size: few; v_call: TRBV7-8; j_call: TRBJ2-3; cdr3_nt: TGTGCCAGCAGCCCGAGGGGTCCCCGGGCAGATACGCAGTATTTT; cdr3_aa: CASSPRGPRADTQYF
d_call: .; clone_size: .; v_call: TRBV12-3/TRBV12-4; j_call: TRBJ1-2; cdr3_nt: TGTGCCAGCAGTTTTCCAGGGCGCTATGGCTACACCTTC; cdr3_aa: CASSFPGRYGYTF
d_call: TRBD1; clone_size: few; v_call: TRBV10-3; j_call: TRBJ1-2; cdr3_nt: TGTGCCATCAGTGACAGGACAGGGGAGTATGGCTACACCTTC; cdr3_aa: CAISDRTGEYGYTF
d_call: TRBD2; clone_size: many; v_call: TRBV10-3; j_call: TRBJ2-5; cdr3_nt: TGTGCCATAGCGGGAGCCCAAGAGACCCAGTACTTC; cdr3_aa: CAIAGAQETQYF
d_call: .; clone_size: many; v_call: TRBV12-3/TRBV12-4; j_call: TRBJ2-5; cdr3_nt: TGTGCCAGCAGTTTTTCGGGACCGGGACCCCTCGTTTTGGAGGAAGAGACCCAGTACTTC; cdr3_aa: CASSFSGPGPLVLEEETQYF
d_call: .; clone_size: many; v_call: TRBV6-1; j_call: TRBJ1-4; cdr3_nt: TGTGCCAGCAGTAACCGGGACGATGCAACTAATGAAAAACTGTTTTTT; cdr3_aa: CASSNRDDATNEKLFF
d_call: .; clone_size: .; v_call: TRBV20-1; j_call: TRBJ2-3; cdr3_nt: TGCAGTGCTAGTTTGAACGCAGATACGCAGTATTTT; cdr3_aa: CSASLNADTQYF
d_call: .; clone_size: .; v_call: TRBV18; j_call: TRBJ1-6; cdr3_nt: TGTGCCAGCTCACCGGACGTTGTATCACCCCTCCACTTT; cdr3_aa: CASSPDVVSPLHF
d_call: .; clone_size: .; v_call: TRBV28; j_call: TRBJ2-7; cdr3_nt: TGTGCCAGCAGTTTGGGCGACTCCCGCATCGAGCAGTACTTC; cdr3_aa: CASSLGDSRIEQYF
d_call: .; clone_size: .; v_call: TRBV2; j_call: TRBJ2-2; cdr3_nt: TGTGCCAGCGGAGGGGAGGCGACGAACACCGGGGAGCTGTTTTTT; cdr3_aa: CASGGEATNTGELFF
d_call: .; clone_size: .; v_call: TRBV27; j_call: TRBJ1-4; cdr3_nt: TGTGCCAGCAGACGGGCGGGCGCCACTGAAAAACTGTTTTTT; cdr3_aa: CASRRAGATEKLFF
d_call: .; clone_size: .; v_call: TRBV2; j_call: TRBJ2-7; cdr3_nt: TGTGCCAGCAGTGAACAAACATCTGGCGGCGAGCAGTACTTC; cdr3_aa: CASSEQTSGGEQYF